This T cell receptor (beta chain) emerged from a study of cytomegalovirus exposure and HLA in healthy donors (dated by TCRdb to about 2017). In terms of the full investigation: An earlier analysis of roughly 570 of the donors reported about 260 Gb of sequence data and roughly 120 million unique TCR beta sequences obtained from approximately 180 million T cells. An early release that covered about 640 HLA-typed donors contained about 300 gigabases of sequencing data and 70 million to 100 million unique TCR sequences. Of the roughly 420 genotyped donors, 75% to 85% were placed in the genetic ancestry cluster associated with self-reported Caucasian donors. The aim of the study was to test whether cataloging public T cell receptors could identify signatures of past pathogen exposure. The study used immunosequencing to profile the T cell repertoires of 670 or so subjects and linked those repertoires to cytomegalovirus serostatus. In addition to the first cohort of 650 to 750 subjects, a separate validation cohort of 130 or so different subjects was used. To predict cytomegalovirus infection status, the study brought together high-throughput TCR immunosequencing, statistical association of individual TCRs with disease status, and machine learning. A later analysis re-examined previously published TCR beta repertoires from over 500 donors and added high-resolution HLA genotyping to investigate patterns of TCR occurrence. The later analysis used no new phenotypic data to find candidate immune exposures, relying instead on TCR beta sequences and their occurrence across donors. An earlier analysis of 587 of the donors used high-throughput TCR beta sequencing to judge whether each TCR beta V gene segment behaved as functional or pseudogenic. Donor age, sex, ethnicity and CMV serostatus were collected together with the repertoire data. A later genetic analysis took genome-wide SNP genotypes for about 55% of the 666 donors and used that subset as a discovery cohort. All discovery cohort repertoires had been generated using a single sequencing platform. Both class I and class II loci were covered by HLA typing, at four-digit resolution. The number of typed donors differed by locus: about 620-640 for A, B, C, DRB1 and DQB1; 522 for DQA1; 606 for DPA1; and some 430 for DPB1. A few DR-DQ haplotypes were handled as single units for association and clustering because linkage in the cohort was strong. Among around 400 genotyped donors of the cohort, an average of approximately 240,000 unique TCR beta nucleotide sequences was sequenced per donor, of which 15% to 20% were non-productive.

General study outcomes and caveats: The authors suggested that the approach could potentially be extended to other disease states and immunological phenotypes. A later genetic analysis associated a missense DCLRE1C variant with V-gene and J-gene trimming of TCR beta chains, and an independent cohort replicated the association. When HLA alleles, especially DR and DQ, strongly co-occurred, TCR associations were difficult to assign to individual alleles. In vitro tests confirmed that three of the cytomegalovirus-associated TCR beta chains recognize cytomegalovirus antigens. A cluster of highly shared sequence variants was judged likely to be a technical artifact of the sequencing pipeline. A further reported finding was that TCR beta sequences accurately predicted the HLA-A and HLA-B alleles for most subjects in the first cohort. CMV serostatus was the only immune exposure information available for the cohort. A later analysis reported that several top co-occurrence clusters appeared linked to parvovirus B19, influenza, CMV and Epstein-Barr virus. The presence/absence analyses assumed that sequencing depth was roughly uniform across donors, and that assumption may not be true. In a later analysis, HLA-associated TCR beta chains were found to be more clonally expanded and to have lower generation probabilities than equally common non-associated chains. The classifier was reported to diagnose cytomegalovirus status with high specificity and sensitivity in both the original and validation cohorts. Most TCR sequences were seen in very few donors, while some public TCRs were found in many individuals. According to a later analysis, TCR association rates differed among HLA loci, with DRB1 alleles showing the most associated TCRs and HLA-C alleles showing the fewest. In the study, approximately 150 TCR beta chains were listed as associated with cytomegalovirus. In a later analysis, most CMV-associated TCR beta chains were found to appear HLA-restricted, with HLA associations seemingly driven largely by CMV exposure. Only TCR beta chains were sequenced in this cohort, and the absence of alpha or paired-chain data limited detectable features. A later analysis associated 16,951 TCR beta sequences with specific HLA alleles at a false discovery rate of 0.05. HLA typing was unavailable for some donors at each locus, so association tests used only the typed subset. An earlier analysis of approximately 570 of the donors showed that most TCR beta V segments appeared in productive rearrangements either about 87% or about 30% of the time, which broadly matched IMGT annotations. Linkage disequilibrium might explain the correlated functional status among segregating V segments, but an unknown experimental factor could not be ruled out. According to a later genetic analysis, donors in an Asian-associated ancestry cluster had fewer N-insertions in productive TCRs than the roughly 660-donor mean. The earlier analysis of 450 to 700 of the donors excluded some 15 rarely observed V segments, including chromosome 9 orphons, because counts were too low.

The library came from the immunoSEQ multiplex PCR assay. For the multiplex PCR, a mixture combining 60 forward primers for TCR Vbeta segments and 13 reverse primers for TCR Jbeta segments was used. The CDR3 region of rearranged TCR beta genes was amplified from genomic DNA with a multiplex PCR assay. The amplified TCR beta libraries were sequenced on the Illumina HiSeq System as 87-base-pair reads. From the authors' description of their analysis: Across the 600 to 700 repertoires, a later analysis counted 80 million or so unique TCR beta chains, roughly 11 million of which were shared by at least two donors. Raw reads were error-corrected and collapsed into unique sequences by a nearest-neighbor algorithm in which closely related sequences were merged to remove PCR and sequencing errors. Alignment of CDR3 sequences to IMGT reference sequences was used to assign V, D and J gene segments. For a sequence to be retained, a match of at least six nucleotides to both a V gene segment and a J gene segment was required. Rearrangements were classified as productive when the CDR3 lacked stop codons and remained in frame with V and J, and all other rearrangements were classified as non-productive. Following IMGT convention, CDR3 was defined as the stretch from the second conserved V-encoded cysteine to the conserved J-encoded phenylalanine. Sequences without an unambiguous match to a single V gene segment were excluded from the earlier analysis of 587 of the donors. In an earlier analysis of approximately 590 of the donors, a V segment was called functional when productive rearrangements were above 56.7%, and segregating when the standard deviation between donors exceeded 5%. A statistical classification framework was developed to diagnose cytomegalovirus status using the catalog of TCR beta chain sequences. A later analysis assigned V and J genes by comparing TCR nucleotide sequences with IMGT/GENE-DB human TR gene sequences. A later analysis assigned CDR3 sequences and most-parsimonious VDJ recombination scenarios with the TCRdist pipeline. In a later analysis, each TCR beta chain was defined by its CDR3 amino acid sequence together with its V-gene family, and reads without a unique V-gene family were excluded. In a later analysis, nearly 600 highly shared, low-generation-probability nucleotide sequences were removed to address suspected cross-contamination and a sequencing artifact. In a later analysis, a clonal expansion index for each public chain was calculated from normalized within-repertoire ranks of inferred template counts. In a later analysis, generation probabilities were computed with a VDJ recombination model fitted to out-of-frame rearrangements, and the resulting probabilities were checked against IGoR. Hypergeometric tests were used in a later analysis to score TCR-TCR, TCR-HLA and TCR-CMV co-occurrence, with a repertoire-size bias correction applied to the TCR pairs. In a later analysis, false discovery rates were estimated by permuting HLA or CMV assignments 20 times. In a later analysis, co-occurring TCRs were grouped using DBSCAN, and TCRdist sequence similarity was added for clustering within HLA-allele-positive subsets. For co-occurrence clustering, repertoires with fewer than 30,000 or more than 120,000 public chains were excluded, along with five repertoires with anomalous nucleotide sharing. The table was pulled from immuneACCESS by TCRdb, which kept in-frame rearrangements only. Such tables lose some clones; where checked, under half of the loss comes from unresolved V genes, and the rest has no known cause. V and J calls and clone size are those listed in that table; D and trimming were worked out from the DNA. This sample has about 89,000 clones in its table, and 67% of those were observed once. In total, the top ten clones hold 2.1% of the sample.

Concerning this clone: Its cognate antigen has yet to be identified. Qualities for individual bases were not recorded, and no much larger clone is one base off.

The cohort was made up of several hundred healthy bone marrow donors. Cohort members were all nominally healthy when sampled, although unrecorded immune exposures were likely present. The donor was CMV seronegative and belonged to the group of over 300 seronegative cohort members. A peripheral blood sample was provided by each donor, and peripheral blood mononuclear cells were used for TCR beta sequencing. Genomic DNA was extracted from the blood cell samples with the Qiagen DNeasy Blood Extraction Kit. The clonotype originates from a man aged 25 to 40 in good health and CMV-seronegative. The sample consisted of PBMCs.

This receptor has the CDR3 CAAQQGPATNEKLFF. The nucleotide sequence is TGTGCCGCCCAGCAGGGGCCTGCAACTAATGAAAAACTGTTTTTT. Recombination connected TRBV6-1 to TRBJ1-4; the D region possibly corresponds to TRBD1 (6 bases align). Between the V and J ends, shortened by 11 bases and 0 bases respectively, the junction contains 16 bases. Including the terminal cysteine and phenylalanine, the CDR3 comprises 15 residues. This entry keeps only the CDR3 DNA: 45 bases, framed from base 1. The CDR1 and CDR2 encoded by the germline V gene are MNHNS and SASEGT.